The 30 T cell receptor beta chains below were found in one sample sequenced in a study of STAT5B mutations in CD4+ large granular lymphocyte leukemia. Here immunoSEQ multiplex PCR was the method, and the copy in TCRdb shows in-frame clones only, minus some. The table records approximately 32,000 clones, 70% to 90% of them present only once. The sequenced sample consisted of CD4+ T cells from blood buffy coats. The source of these receptors is a human donor in good health.

This chain uses TRBV6-5 with TRBJ2-6; no clear D gene. Germline CDR1 reads MNHEY; CDR2 reads SVGAGI. V was pared by 6 bases and J by 4 bases, with 10 bases between. This CDR3 comprises 14 residues. The CDR3 bases are TGTGCCAGCAGCTCGACCTCGGGGGCCAACGTCCTGACTTTC. Amino acids: CASSSTSGANVLTF.

The chain combines TRBV29-1 with TRBJ2-7, with TRBD2 identical over 7 bases. Germline lookup yields CDR1 SQVTM and CDR2 ANQGSEA. V gave up 7 bases and J gave up 6 bases; unmatched junction bases: 15. CDR3 length: 14 residues. DNA for the CDR3: TGCAGCGCAACGGGTGGCGGGAGCGGAAGCGAGCAGTACTTC. Protein product: CSATGGGSGSEQYF.

A few counts support this clone. This chain joins TRBV19 and TRBJ1-1; no clear D gene. V was pared by 6 bases and J by 8 bases, with 16 bases between. The CDR3 is made up of 13 amino acids. The germline gives CDR1 LNHDA, CDR2 SQIVND (reference sequence). CDR3 nucleotides: TGTGCCAGTAGGGTTTGGCAATTCGGGGAAGCTTTCTTT. It codes for CASRVWQFGEAFF.

The CDR3 is CASSPHGGQGFGEKLFF. The DNA for the CDR3 is TGTGCCAGCAGTCCCCATGGGGGGCAGGGATTTGGTGAAAAACTGTTTTTT. The J gene is TRBJ1-4, the V gene TRBV28; tentative D call: TRBD1 (6 bases). Trimming took off 5 bases at V and 7 bases at J, with 23 bases between the two ends. Germline V CDR1 and CDR2: MDHEN, SYDVKM. There are 17 residues in the CDR3.

The chain has TRBV7-2 and TRBJ1-1, with a tentative D call TRBD1 (6 bases). The CDR3 sequence is 14 residues long. Trimming cost V 0 bases and J 6 bases, with 11 bases left between them. Germline CDR1 reads SGHTA; CDR2 reads FQGNSA. CDR3 nucleotides: TGTGCCAGCAGCTTAGCGGAACAGGGCTCTGAAGCTTTCTTT. This sequence encodes CASSLAEQGSEAFF. The variable domain in full, completed from reference TRBV7-2 and TRBJ1-1, reads GAGVSQSPSNKVTEKGKDVELRCDPISGHTALYWYRQSLGQGLEFLIYFQGNSAPDKSGLPSDRFSAERTGGSVSTLTIQRTQQEDSAVYLCASSLAEQGSEAFFGQGTRLTVV.

The V and J genes are TRBV18 and TRBJ2-4; D possibly matches TRBD1 or TRBD2 (6 bases each). Germline V lookup: CDR1 KGHSH, CDR2 LQKENI. CDR3 size: 13 residues. V lost 3 bases and J 6 bases, leaving 9 bases between the germline ends. CDR3 loop: CASSPGGGNIQYF. CDR3 DNA: TGTGCCAGCTCACCGGGGGGCGGAAACATTCAGTACTTC.

This chain connects TRBV18 to TRBJ1-2; perhaps TRBD1 as D (6 bases). Germline CDR1 reads KGHSH; CDR2 reads LQKENI. V dropped 2 bases and J dropped 3 bases, with 13 bases sitting between them. This CDR3 has 15 amino acids. For the CDR3, the DNA is TGTGCCAGCTCACCAAGGGTACAGGGTGACTATGGCTACACCTTC. Its translation is CASSPRVQGDYGYTF.

The chain has TRBV5-1 and TRBJ1-2, with TRBD1 matching 8 bases. After removal of 1 base from V and 3 bases from J, the junction contained 5 bases not matched to a gene. Germline V gene sequence: CDR1 SGHRS, CDR2 YFSETQ. The CDR3 totals 15 residues. The CDR3 region has the DNA TGCGCCAGCAGCTTGATGTCGGACAGGGACTATGGCTACACCTTC. Translated: CASSLMSDRDYGYTF.

Remarks on this clone: Germline is not matched at one junction end, which may reflect a read error. The sample carries other DNA sequences with the same CDR3. The rearrangement uses TRBV5-1 and TRBJ1-5; D remains unclear. From germline, CDR1 is SGHRS and CDR2 YFSETQ. The CDR3 spans 13 residues. For the CDR3, the DNA is TGCGCCAGCAGCTTGGAAGAGGATCAGCCCCAGCATTTC. It yields the protein CASSLEEDQPQHF.

This chain uses TRBV19 with TRBJ2-5; D unclear. CDR3 length: 14 amino acids. V lost 6 bases to trimming and J lost 5 bases, with 16 bases between them. Germline CDR1 is LNHDA and CDR2 is SQIVND (reference sequence). CDR3 sequence: CASRQSLVTETQYF. DNA of the CDR3: TGTGCCAGTAGACAGTCCCTCGTCACGGAGACCCAGTACTTC.

The CDR3 DNA reads TGTGCCAGCAGCTTAGATTCGAAACTGGCTTATGGCTACACCTTC. Translating gives CASSLDSKLAYGYTF. The chain employs TRBV7-8 and TRBJ1-2, with D hard to call. CDR3 length: 15 residues. Germline CDR1 and CDR2: SGHVS and FQNEAQ. Trimming cost V 1 base and J 5 bases, with 14 bases left between them.

This clone came up once. The V call is TRBV5-1, the J call TRBJ2-1, with 9 bases that match TRBD2. CDR3 length: 16 amino acids. In germline, CDR1 is SGHRS, CDR2 YFSETQ. J was trimmed by 7 bases and V by 2 bases; bases with no gene match: 10. The CDR3 DNA reads as TGCGCCAGCAGCTTTGTAGCGGGAGTCCAGGGGAATGAGCAGTTCTTC. This gives the protein CASSFVAGVQGNEQFF. Filled out from reference TRBV5-1 and TRBJ2-1, the complete variable domain reads KAGVTQTPRYLIKTRGQQVTLSCSPISGHRSVSWYQQTPGQGLQFLFEYFSETQRNKGNFPGRFSGRQFSNSRSEMNVSTLELGDSALYLCASSFVAGVQGNEQFFGPGTRLTVL.

On this clone: A junction end diverges from the germline sequence, so it may reflect a read error. This chain joins TRBV5-1 and TRBJ1-1; weak D call: TRBD1 (6 bases). The germline gives CDR1 SGHRS, CDR2 YFSETQ. CDR3 length: 13 amino acids. CDR3 DNA sequence: TGCGCCAGCAGGTTGGGGGGCGCGGGACGAGCTTTCTTT. Translated, it gives CASRLGGAGRAFF.

V gene TRBV7-9 combines with J gene TRBJ1-1; 7 nucleotides line up with TRBD1. Germline-derived CDR1 and CDR2 are SEHNR and FQNEAQ (reference sequence). This CDR3 is built from 15 residues. V was clipped by 4 bases and J by 0 bases; unmatched bases: 5. The CDR3 region is CASSSRTGVNTEAFF. CDR3 nucleotides: TGTGCCAGCAGCTCCCGAACAGGGGTGAACACTGAAGCTTTCTTT. The variable domain in full, completed from reference TRBV7-9 and TRBJ1-1, reads DTGVSQNPRHKITKRGQNVTFRCDPISEHNRLYWYRQTLGQGPEFLTYFQNEAQLEKSRLLSDRFSAERPKGSFSTLEIQRTEQGDSAMYLCASSSRTGVNTEAFFGQGTRLTVV.

The chain combines TRBV2 with TRBJ2-4; 7 nucleotides match TRBD1. Germline V gene sequence: CDR1 SNHLY, CDR2 FYNNEI. The J segment lost 10 bases and the V segment lost 6 bases, leaving 6 bases of the junction unmatched. This CDR3 contains 12 residues. The CDR3 here is CASSGDSLIQYF. The CDR3 nucleotides read TGTGCCAGCAGCGGGGACAGCCTTATTCAGTACTTC. The variable domain in full, completed from reference TRBV2 and TRBJ2-4, reads EPEVTQTPSHQVTQMGQEVILRCVPISNHLYFYWYRQILGQKVEFLVSFYNNEISEKSEIFDDQFSVERPDGSNFTLKIRSTKLEDSAMYFCASSGDSLIQYFGAGTRLSVL.

There are a few counts of this clone. The genes are TRBV4-1 and TRBJ1-6, with D unclear. Germline V lookup: CDR1 MGHRA, CDR2 YSYEKL. V was clipped by 3 bases and J by 8 bases, with 14 bases between them. There are 15 residues in the CDR3. CDR3 nucleotide sequence: TGCGCCAGCAGCCAGACCGACATATATCATTCACCCCTCCACTTT. Its protein is CASSQTDIYHSPLHF.

The CDR3 sequence: CAWRTQVAQYF. The CDR3 nucleotides read TGTGCCTGGAGGACACAGGTAGCTCAGTACTTC. The chain couples TRBV30 to TRBJ2-5, with D perhaps matching TRBD1 (5 bases). Germline V gives CDR1 GTSNPN, CDR2 SVGIG (reference sequence). Between the trimmed V and J ends, which lost 3 bases and 11 bases, there was a span of 13 bases. The CDR3 runs 11 residues.

The chain links TRBV7-3 to TRBJ2-3; D assignment may be TRBD1 or TRBD2 (5 bases each). V was shortened by 3 bases and J by 2 bases, with 9 bases between the two germline ends. Germline CDR1 is SGHTA and CDR2 is FQGTGA. The CDR3 length is 14 residues. The CDR3 reads CASSFGTATDTQYF. CDR3 DNA sequence: TGTGCCAGCAGCTTCGGGACGGCCACAGATACGCAGTATTTT.

This sequence joins TRBV5-1 and TRBJ2-2; D remains unclear. The CDR3 runs to 13 residues. V lost 3 bases to trimming and J lost 2 bases, with 5 bases between them. Per the germline V gene, CDR1 is SGHRS and CDR2 is YFSETQ. This chain's CDR3 is CASSYLNTGELFF. CDR3 bases: TGCGCCAGCAGCTATCTCAACACCGGGGAGCTGTTTTTT.

The rearrangement links TRBV6-4 to TRBJ1-2, with D maybe TRBD1 (6 bases). The CDR3 contains 15 residues. Trimming removed 1 base from V and 6 bases from J, with 15 bases in between. Germline CDR1 and CDR2: MRHNA and SNTAGT. The CDR3 sequence is CASSDYPGTRDGYTF. Written as DNA, the CDR3 is TGTGCCAGCAGTGACTATCCCGGGACAAGGGATGGCTACACCTTC.

J is TRBJ1-4 and V is TRBV7-9; a weak D match, TRBD1 (5 bases). Trimming cost V 1 base and J 8 bases, with 17 bases left between them. Germline V CDR1 and CDR2: SEHNR, FQNEAQ (reference sequence). The CDR3 extends over 16 amino acids. The CDR3 is CASSLDLAGRSEKLFF. In DNA form, the CDR3 reads TGTGCCAGCAGCTTAGATCTCGCAGGGCGAAGCGAAAAACTGTTTTTT. The variable domain in full, completed from reference TRBV7-9 and TRBJ1-4, reads DTGVSQNPRHKITKRGQNVTFRCDPISEHNRLYWYRQTLGQGPEFLTYFQNEAQLEKSRLLSDRFSAERPKGSFSTLEIQRTEQGDSAMYLCASSLDLAGRSEKLFFGSGTQLSVL.

The CDR3 is CASSQARGGTGRTQYF. Here the CDR3 DNA reads TGCGCCAGCAGCCAAGCGCGCGGGGGGACGGGTCGAACGCAGTATTTT. The chain employs TRBV4-1 and TRBJ2-3, with TRBD2 matching 8 bases. V shed 1 base, J shed 9 bases, and the junction held 12 bases outside the gene matches. The CDR3 sequence is 16 residues long. CDR1 is MGHRA, CDR2 YSYEKL, per germline.

This chain links TRBV5-1 with TRBJ1-2, with 7 bases matching TRBD1. V gave up 4 bases and J gave up 7 bases; unmatched junction bases: 7. CDR3 size: 13 residues. Germline V gives CDR1 SGHRS, CDR2 YFSETQ. The CDR3, as DNA: TGCGCCAGCAGCGTACAGGGGAGCGGTGGCTACACCTTC. Its translation: CASSVQGSGGYTF.

The J gene is TRBJ2-5, the V gene TRBV10-3; 10 bases line up with TRBD2. CDR1 and CDR2 from the germline V gene are ENHRY and SYGVKD. The CDR3 contains 15 residues. The V and J ends lost 4 bases and 2 bases, in that order; junction bases with no gene match: 4. CDR3 residues: CAISGSGGGQETQYF. The CDR3, as DNA: TGTGCCATCAGTGGAAGCGGGGGGGGTCAAGAGACCCAGTACTTC.

The chain uses TRBV30 and TRBJ2-1, with D possibly being TRBD1 or TRBD2 (6 bases each). CDR3 length equals 15 residues. V was cut by 0 bases and J by 0 bases, with 9 bases left in between. Germline assignment: CDR1 GTSNPN and CDR2 SVGIG (reference sequence). CDR3: CAWSVGGSSYNEQFF. In DNA form, the CDR3 reads TGTGCCTGGAGTGTGGGGGGCAGCTCCTACAATGAGCAGTTCTTC.

This sequence joins TRBV19 and TRBJ2-7; no clear D gene. The V gene lost 0 bases and the J gene lost 0 bases, with 6 bases spanning the gap. Germline CDR1 is LNHDA and CDR2 is SQIVND (reference sequence). This CDR3 is 14 amino acids long. The CDR3 DNA reads as TGTGCCAGTAGTATAGAGCGGTTCTCCTACGAGCAGTACTTC. It codes for CASSIERFSYEQYF.

The chain combines TRBV5-1 with TRBJ1-1; D uncertain. V was shortened by 6 bases and J by 4 bases, with 13 bases between the two germline ends. The germline V gene has CDR1 SGHRS and CDR2 YFSETQ. The CDR3 is 13 amino acids. CDR3 amino acids: CASKLPSGTEAFF. DNA for the CDR3: TGCGCCAGCAAGCTCCCCTCGGGCACTGAAGCTTTCTTT.

This sequence joins TRBV6-4 and TRBJ2-2, with D possibly being TRBD1 (6 bases). Germline V gives CDR1 MRHNA, CDR2 SNTAGT. V dropped 4 bases and J dropped 1 base, with 7 bases sitting between them. This CDR3 comprises 14 residues. The CDR3: CASSVQGNTGELFF. The CDR3 DNA reads TGTGCCAGCAGTGTACAGGGGAACACCGGGGAGCTGTTTTTT.

The V and J genes are TRBV29-1 and TRBJ2-1; 12 positions match TRBD2. Germline lookup yields CDR1 SQVTM and CDR2 ANQGSEA. The CDR3 runs to 17 residues. With 5 bases clipped from V and 7 bases from J, the junction kept 15 bases outside the gene matches. As DNA, the CDR3 is TGCAGCGTTATAAAACGGAGGACTAGCGGGACAACAAATGAGCAGTTCTTC. Its translation: CSVIKRRTSGTTNEQFF.

This sequence joins TRBV7-2 and TRBJ1-1, with 9 bases aligning to TRBD1. From germline, CDR1 is SGHTA and CDR2 FQGNSA. The CDR3 is made up of 13 amino acids. With V trimmed by 8 bases and J by 3 bases, 4 bases remained unmatched. The chain's CDR3 is CASGTGFHTEAFF. The DNA of the CDR3 is TGTGCCAGCGGGACAGGGTTCCACACTGAAGCTTTCTTT.